These T cell receptor beta chains were read from a single sample in a study of CD8 T cells in Susac syndrome. MiXCR, applied by TCRdb to the immunoSEQ multiplex PCR reads, yields one record per CDR3 protein. The sample yields hundreds of thousands of distinct CDR3 sequences, about 93% seen once. Specimen: CD8+ T cells from PBMCs. Every receptor here comes from a human donor with multiple sclerosis. Each CDR3 is given with its conserved first and last residue. A D gene is named only where the DNA matches it firmly.

d_call	v_call	j_call	cdr3_nt	cdr3_aa
TRBD1	TRBV5-6	TRBJ2-3	TGTGCCAGCAGCTCGGACAGGGGGGACCCAGATACGCAGTATTTT	CASSSDRGDPDTQYF
NA	TRBV29-1	TRBJ2-6	TGCAGCGTACAGGGAACTTCTGGGGCCAACGTCCTGACTTTC	CSVQGTSGANVLTF
TRBD1	TRBV5-1	TRBJ2-2	TGCGCCAGCAGCCGAACTACAGGGGCGAGCGGGGAGCTGTTTTTT	CASSRTTGASGELFF
NA	TRBV6-6	TRBJ2-3	TGTGCCAGCAGTATGCCCGGGGGTGTCCAAGATACGCAGTATTTT	CASSMPGGVQDTQYF
NA	TRBV5-4	TRBJ2-6	TGTGCCAGCAGCCCCGACTACTCTGGGGCCAACGTCCTGACTTTC	CASSPDYSGANVLTF
TRBD1	TRBV2	TRBJ1-2	TGTGCCAGCTTCCGGGCGGTTGGGGACAGGGGAATCGAGGGCTACACCTTC	CASFRAVGDRGIEGYTF
NA	TRBV7-6	TRBJ2-3	TGTGCCAGCAGCTTCGCCAGAAGCACAGATACGCAGTATTTT	CASSFARSTDTQYF
NA	TRBV20-1	TRBJ2-2	TGCAGTGCTAGCCCAGACCGGGAAGTGACCGGGGAGCTGTTTTTT	CSASPDREVTGELFF
TRBD1	TRBV19	TRBJ1-5	TGTGCCAGTAGTCCCCCAGGGGGGAAAGCCCAGCATTTT	CASSPPGGKAQHF
NA	TRBV4-3	TRBJ2-7	TGCGCCAGCAGCCAAGAGTCAGGCAGGGGATGGAACGAGCAGTACTTC	CASSQESGRGWNEQYF